This TCR beta chain derives from a study of T cell repertoires in cytomegalovirus infection. In the study overall: Shared public TCR beta signatures pointed to both CMV infection and a matching HLA type.

At least ten counts were recorded for this clonotype. What it binds is not known. TCRdb recomputed calls from the reads with MiXCR, one row per CDR3 protein. The data show hundreds of thousands of distinct CDR3 sequences, 15% to 20% seen once. General study results and limits: Across the ex vivo response, the dominant clonotypes were HLA-C-restricted CMV-specific TCR beta clonotypes. Public TCR beta family frequency separated CMV-and-HLA carriers, including in an independent cohort.

CDR1 is SEHNR and CDR2 is FQNEAQ in the germline V gene (reference sequence). V was clipped by 6 bases and J by 4 bases; unmatched bases: 9. This CDR3 contains 15 residues. The receptor was isolated from a human donor in good health (CMV status not recorded). Some clones in this sample may be carry-over from other donors' samples. The chain uses TRBV7-9 and TRBJ2-7; 10 positions match TRBD2. The sequencing input was PBMCs. CDR3 nucleotide sequence: TGTGCCAGCAGTCCATCTAGCGGGAGAGTGTACGAGCAGTACTTC. Translation: CASSPSSGRVYEQYF.